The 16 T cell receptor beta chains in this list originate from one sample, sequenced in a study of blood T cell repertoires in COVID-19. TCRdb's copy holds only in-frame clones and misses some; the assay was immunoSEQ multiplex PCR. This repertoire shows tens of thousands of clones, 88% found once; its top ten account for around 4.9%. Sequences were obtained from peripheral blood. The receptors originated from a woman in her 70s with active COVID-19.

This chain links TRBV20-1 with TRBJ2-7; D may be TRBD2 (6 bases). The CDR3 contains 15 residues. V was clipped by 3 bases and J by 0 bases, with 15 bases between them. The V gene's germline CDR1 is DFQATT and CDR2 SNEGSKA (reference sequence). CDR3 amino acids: CSASPSGGSSYEQYF. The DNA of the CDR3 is TGCAGTGCTAGTCCTTCCGGGGGTAGCTCCTACGAGCAGTACTTC.

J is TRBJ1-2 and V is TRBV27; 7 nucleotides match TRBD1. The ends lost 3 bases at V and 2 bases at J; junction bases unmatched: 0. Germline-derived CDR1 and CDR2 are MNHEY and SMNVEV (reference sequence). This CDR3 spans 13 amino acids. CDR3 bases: TGTGCCAGCAGTTTGGACAGGAACTATGGCTACACCTTC. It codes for CASSLDRNYGYTF.

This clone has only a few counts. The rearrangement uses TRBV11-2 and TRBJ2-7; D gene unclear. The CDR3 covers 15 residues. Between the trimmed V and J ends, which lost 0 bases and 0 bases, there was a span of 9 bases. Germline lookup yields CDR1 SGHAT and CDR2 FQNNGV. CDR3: CASSLDHGSSYEQYF. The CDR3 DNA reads TGTGCCAGCAGCTTAGACCATGGCAGCTCCTACGAGCAGTACTTC.

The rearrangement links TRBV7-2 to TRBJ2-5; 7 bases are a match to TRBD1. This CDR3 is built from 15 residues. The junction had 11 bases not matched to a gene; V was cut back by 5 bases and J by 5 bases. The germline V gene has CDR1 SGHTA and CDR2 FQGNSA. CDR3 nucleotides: TGTGCCAGCAGCAACACCGGGACAGCCCGGGAGACCCAGTACTTC. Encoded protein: CASSNTGTARETQYF.

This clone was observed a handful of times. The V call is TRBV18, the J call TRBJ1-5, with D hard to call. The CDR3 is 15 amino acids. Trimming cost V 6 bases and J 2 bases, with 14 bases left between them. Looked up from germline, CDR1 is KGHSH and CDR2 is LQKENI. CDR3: CASSEGFGGNQPQHF. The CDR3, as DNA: TGTGCCAGCTCCGAGGGTTTTGGGGGCAATCAGCCCCAGCATTTT.

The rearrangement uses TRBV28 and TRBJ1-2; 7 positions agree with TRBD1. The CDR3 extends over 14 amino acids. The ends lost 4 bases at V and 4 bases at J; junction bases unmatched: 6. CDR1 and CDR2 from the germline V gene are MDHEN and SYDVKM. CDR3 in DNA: TGTGCCAGCAGTTCGGGACAGCTTCCCTATGGCTACACCTTC. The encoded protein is CASSSGQLPYGYTF.

This chain's CDR3 is CASSPRTARGQYF. The CDR3 nucleotides read TGTGCCAGCAGTCCCCGGACTGCCCGGGGGCAGTACTTC. The chain joins TRBV27 to TRBJ2-7; D might be TRBD2 (5 bases). CDR1 and CDR2 (germline): MNHEY, SMNVEV (reference sequence). There are 13 residues in the CDR3. V lost 5 bases, J lost 9 bases, and 17 bases lay in between.

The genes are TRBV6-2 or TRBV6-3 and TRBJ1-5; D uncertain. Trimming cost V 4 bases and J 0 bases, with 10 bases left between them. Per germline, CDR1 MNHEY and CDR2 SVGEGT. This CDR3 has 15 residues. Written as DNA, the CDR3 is TGTGCCAGCAGTTCCGGGGAGTATAGCAATCAGCCCCAGCATTTT. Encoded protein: CASSSGEYSNQPQHF.

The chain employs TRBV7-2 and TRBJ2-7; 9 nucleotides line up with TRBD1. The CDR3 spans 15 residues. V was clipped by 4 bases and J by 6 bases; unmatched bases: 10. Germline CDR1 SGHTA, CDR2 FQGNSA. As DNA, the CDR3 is TGTGCCAGCAGCTGGCATGGGACAGGGCCTGTCGAGCAGTACTTC. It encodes CASSWHGTGPVEQYF. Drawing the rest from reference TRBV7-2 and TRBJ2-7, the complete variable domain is GAGVSQSPSNKVTEKGKDVELRCDPISGHTALYWYRQSLGQGLEFLIYFQGNSAPDKSGLPSDRFSAERTGGSVSTLTIQRTQQEDSAVYLCASSWHGTGPVEQYFGPGTRLTVT.

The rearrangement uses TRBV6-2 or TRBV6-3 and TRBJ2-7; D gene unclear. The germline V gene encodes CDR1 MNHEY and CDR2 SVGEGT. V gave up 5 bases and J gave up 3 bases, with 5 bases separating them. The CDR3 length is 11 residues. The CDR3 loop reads CASSPRYEQYF. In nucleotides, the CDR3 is TGTGCCAGCAGTCCCCGCTACGAGCAGTACTTC.

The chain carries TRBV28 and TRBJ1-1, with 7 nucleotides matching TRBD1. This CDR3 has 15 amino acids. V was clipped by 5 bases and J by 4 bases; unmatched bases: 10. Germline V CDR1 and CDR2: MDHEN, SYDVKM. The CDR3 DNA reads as TGTGCCAGCAGTCCAACTCGACAGGGCATCACTGAAGCTTTCTTT. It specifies CASSPTRQGITEAFF.

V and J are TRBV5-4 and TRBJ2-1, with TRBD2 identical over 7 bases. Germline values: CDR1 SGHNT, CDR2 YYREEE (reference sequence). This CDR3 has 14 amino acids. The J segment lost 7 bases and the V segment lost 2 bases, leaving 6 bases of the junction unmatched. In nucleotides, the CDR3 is TGTGCCAGCAGCTTAACGCCGGGACTAAATGAGCAGTTCTTC. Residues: CASSLTPGLNEQFF. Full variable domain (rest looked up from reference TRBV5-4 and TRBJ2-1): ETGVTQSPTHLIKTRGQQVTLRCSSQSGHNTVSWYQQALGQGPQFIFQYYREEENGRGNFPPRFSGLQFPNYSSELNVNALELDDSALYLCASSLTPGLNEQFFGPGTRLTVL.

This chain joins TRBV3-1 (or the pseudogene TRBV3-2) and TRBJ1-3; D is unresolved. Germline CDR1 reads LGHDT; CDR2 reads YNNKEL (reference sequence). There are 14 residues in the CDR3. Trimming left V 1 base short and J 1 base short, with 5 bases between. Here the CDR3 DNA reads TGTGCCAGCAGCCAAGGACATTCTGGAAACACCATATATTTT. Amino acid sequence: CASSQGHSGNTIYF.

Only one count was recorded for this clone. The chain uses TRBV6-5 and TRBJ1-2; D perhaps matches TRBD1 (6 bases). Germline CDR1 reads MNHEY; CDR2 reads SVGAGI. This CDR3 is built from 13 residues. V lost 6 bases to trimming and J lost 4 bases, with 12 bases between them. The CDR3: CASRRDTIYGYTF. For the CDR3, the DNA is TGTGCCAGCAGACGGGACACGATCTATGGCTACACCTTC.

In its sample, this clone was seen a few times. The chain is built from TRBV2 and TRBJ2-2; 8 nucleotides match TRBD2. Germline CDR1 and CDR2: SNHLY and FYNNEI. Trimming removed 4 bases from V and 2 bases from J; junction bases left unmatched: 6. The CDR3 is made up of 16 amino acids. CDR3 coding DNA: TGTGCCAGCAGTGTTTGGGCGGGGGGAAACACCGGGGAGCTGTTTTTT. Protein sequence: CASSVWAGGNTGELFF.

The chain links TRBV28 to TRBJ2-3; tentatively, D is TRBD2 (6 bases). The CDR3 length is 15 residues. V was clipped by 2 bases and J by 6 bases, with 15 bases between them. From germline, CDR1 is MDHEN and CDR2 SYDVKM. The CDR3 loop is CASSLPPRRADTQYF. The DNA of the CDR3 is TGTGCCAGCAGTTTACCGCCCCGGAGGGCGGATACGCAGTATTTT.